This T cell receptor (beta chain) was documented in a study of blood T cell repertoires in COVID-19. The CDR3 totals 13 residues. The V segment lost 6 bases and the J segment 0 bases; nucleotides outside the gene matches: 2. CDR1 and CDR2 from the germline V gene are SGHNT and YYREEE (reference sequence). Sequenced by immunoSEQ multiplex PCR; TCRdb stores in-frame clones only, minus some. The sample carries tens of thousands of clones, roughly 77% recorded once. The genes are TRBV5-4 and TRBJ2-5; 7 bases map to TRBD2. This receptor was taken from an elderly man with acute or convalescent COVID-19. Sequencing was carried out using peripheral blood. CDR3 protein: CASTGGDQETQYF. The CDR3 region has the DNA TGTGCCAGCACTGGGGGGGACCAAGAGACCCAGTACTTC. The full variable domain, rest sourced from reference TRBV5-4 and TRBJ2-5, is ETGVTQSPTHLIKTRGQQVTLRCSSQSGHNTVSWYQQALGQGPQFIFQYYREEENGRGNFPPRFSGLQFPNYSSELNVNALELDDSALYLCASTGGDQETQYFGPGTRLLVL.